Below, 10 T cell receptor beta chains from the same sample are listed, as sequenced in a study of CD8 T cells in Susac syndrome. Random hexamers were used to reverse transcribe roughly 0.45 to 1 ug of RNA. TCRdb recomputed calls from the immunoSEQ multiplex PCR reads with MiXCR, one row per CDR3 protein. The sample consists of about 160,000 distinct CDR3 sequences, about 94% of them appearing once. The sample taken for sequencing was CD4+ T cells from PBMCs. The receptors originated from a human donor in good health.

The rearrangement joins TRBV6-5 to TRBJ2-5; 9 bases fit TRBD1. From germline, CDR1 is MNHEY and CDR2 SVGAGI. This CDR3 contains 12 residues. V was pared by 7 bases and J by 5 bases, with 2 bases of the junction left unmatched. CDR3 loop: CASTGTGETQYF. The DNA for the CDR3 is TGTGCCAGCACGGGGACAGGGGAGACCCAGTACTTC.

The chain is built from TRBV5-1 and TRBJ2-5; 16 bases align to TRBD2. The CDR3 loop spans 17 amino acids. The germline gives CDR1 SGHRS, CDR2 YFSETQ. J lost 4 bases, V lost 4 bases, and 7 bases had no gene match. CDR3 region: CASSAGLAGGPRETQYF. In DNA form, the CDR3 reads TGCGCCAGCAGCGCGGGACTAGCGGGGGGGCCCCGAGAGACCCAGTACTTC.

V and J are TRBV7-8 and TRBJ2-2; maybe TRBD2 (6 bases). This CDR3 has 14 residues. From germline, CDR1 is SGHVS and CDR2 FQNEAQ. Trimming cost V 5 bases and J 7 bases, with 14 bases left between them. The CDR3 DNA sequence: TGTGCCAGCAGCACCCAATACGGGGGCGGGGAGCTGTTTTTT. Amino acids: CASSTQYGGGELFF. The variable domain in full, with the rest retrieved from reference TRBV7-8 and TRBJ2-2, is GAGVSQSPRYKVAKRGQDVALRCDPISGHVSLFWYQQALGQGPEFLTYFQNEAQLDKSGLPSDRFFAERPEGSVSTLKIQRTQQEDSAVYLCASSTQYGGGELFFGEGSRLTVL.

The chain is built from TRBV2 and TRBJ2-7; possible D gene TRBD2, 6 bases. The CDR3 sequence is 13 residues long. Germline loops: CDR1 SNHLY, CDR2 FYNNEI. The CDR3 DNA reads as TGTGCTACCCACCTTGGGACCGGGGGAGAGCAGTACTTC. Protein product: CATHLGTGGEQYF.

The rearrangement joins TRBV29-1 to TRBJ1-1, with no clear D. Germline assignment: CDR1 SQVTM and CDR2 ANQGSEA. Trimming left V 8 bases short and J 0 bases short, with 13 bases between. The CDR3 sequence is 13 residues long. The DNA for the CDR3 is TGCAGCTCCCGACGGGAGCTGAACACTGAAGCTTTCTTT. The encoded protein is CSSRRELNTEAFF.

J is TRBJ1-3 and V is TRBV5-1, with a weak D call TRBD1 (5 bases). From germline, CDR1 is SGHRS and CDR2 YFSETQ. V was cut by 4 bases and J by 4 bases, with 15 bases left in between. This CDR3 has 15 residues. The CDR3 reads CASSPSGTLGNTIYF. In nucleotides, the CDR3 is TGCGCCAGCAGCCCATCCGGGACGCTAGGAAACACCATATATTTT.

The gene calls are TRBV2 and TRBJ1-1; D is unclear. The CDR3 covers 14 residues. V lost 2 bases and J 1 base, leaving 8 bases between the germline ends. Germline loops: CDR1 SNHLY, CDR2 FYNNEI. The DNA of the CDR3 is TGTGCCAGCAGTGAAAACAGTCCGAACACTGAAGCTTTCTTT. It codes for CASSENSPNTEAFF.

This rearrangement joins TRBV23-1 to TRBJ2-7; TRBD2 aligns across 10 bases. TRBV23-1 is known as an ORF, though its function is uncertain. Unmatched junction bases numbered 9, after V lost 0 bases and J lost 4 bases. The CDR3 covers 17 residues. CDR3 amino acids: CASSQSMASGGHYEQYF. The CDR3 bases are TGCGCCAGCAGTCAATCGATGGCTAGCGGGGGTCATTACGAGCAGTACTTC.

The rearrangement joins TRBV3-1 to TRBJ1-2, with 8 bases identical to TRBD1. From germline, CDR1 is LGHDT and CDR2 YNNKEL (reference sequence). The CDR3 length is 15 residues. Losses at the gene ends were 2 bases for V and 6 bases for J; bases not matched to a gene: 8. DNA of the CDR3: TGTGCCAGCAGCCAATTCGACAGGGGATTGAATGGCTACACCTTC. Amino acid sequence: CASSQFDRGLNGYTF.

The chain combines TRBV7-2 with TRBJ1-1, with 11 bases lining up with TRBD1. Germline lookup yields CDR1 SGHTA and CDR2 FQGNSA. J lost 3 bases, V lost 4 bases, and 10 bases had no gene match. The CDR3 is 17 amino acids. CDR3 DNA: TGTGCCAGCAGCTCGCCCCGGGACAGGGGGTGGGACACTGAAGCTTTCTTT. It translates to CASSSPRDRGWDTEAFF.